This paragraph reports one T cell receptor (beta chain). The data originate from a study of cytomegalovirus exposure and HLA in healthy donors. With 60 Vbeta and 13 Jbeta primers, the PCR was carried out. Libraries were prepared by immunoSEQ multiplex PCR; TCRdb keeps only in-frame clonotypes and omits some of them. This table has more than 110,000 clones, about 75% appearing once. V shed 3 bases and J shed 9 bases, with 13 bases lying between them. The CDR3 is 12 amino acids. Germline CDR1 reads SGHDT; CDR2 reads YYEEEE. The receptor comes from a man aged 30 to 45 in good health and CMV-seronegative. The sample consisted of PBMCs. The chain has TRBV5-6 and TRBJ2-7, with TRBD1 as a possible D gene (6 bases). The CDR3, as DNA: TGTGCCAGCAGCTCTGGACAGTTTGGGCAGTACTTC. It is translated as CASSSGQFGQYF.